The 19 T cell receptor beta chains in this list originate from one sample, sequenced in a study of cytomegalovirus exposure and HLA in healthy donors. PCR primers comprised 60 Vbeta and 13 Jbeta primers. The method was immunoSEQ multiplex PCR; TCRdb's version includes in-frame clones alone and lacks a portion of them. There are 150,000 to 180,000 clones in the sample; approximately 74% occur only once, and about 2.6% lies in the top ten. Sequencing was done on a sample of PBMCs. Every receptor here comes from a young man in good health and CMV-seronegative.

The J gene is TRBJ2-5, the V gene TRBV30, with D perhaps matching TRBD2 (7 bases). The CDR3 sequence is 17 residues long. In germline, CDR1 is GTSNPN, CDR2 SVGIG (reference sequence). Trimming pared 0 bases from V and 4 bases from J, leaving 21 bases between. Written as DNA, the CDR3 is TGTGCCTGGAGTGTATTTGCGGGGGCGAATGCAAGAGAGACCCAGTACTTC. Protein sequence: CAWSVFAGANARETQYF.

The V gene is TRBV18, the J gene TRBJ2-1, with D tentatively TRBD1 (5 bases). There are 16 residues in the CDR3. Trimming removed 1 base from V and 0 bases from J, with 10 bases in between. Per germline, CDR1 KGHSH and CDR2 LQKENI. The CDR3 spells CASSPRDSRSYNEQFF. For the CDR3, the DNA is TGTGCCAGCTCACCACGAGACAGTCGCTCCTACAATGAGCAGTTCTTC.

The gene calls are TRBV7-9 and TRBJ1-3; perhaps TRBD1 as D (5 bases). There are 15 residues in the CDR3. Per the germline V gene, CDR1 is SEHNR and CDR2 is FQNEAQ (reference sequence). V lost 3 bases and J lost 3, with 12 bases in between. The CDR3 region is CASSFPQGVGNTIYF. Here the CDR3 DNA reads TGTGCCAGCAGCTTTCCCCAGGGTGTTGGAAACACCATATATTTT. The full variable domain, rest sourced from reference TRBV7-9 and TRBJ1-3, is DTGVSQNPRHKITKRGQNVTFRCDPISEHNRLYWYRQTLGQGPEFLTYFQNEAQLEKSRLLSDRFSAERPKGSFSTLEIQRTEQGDSAMYLCASSFPQGVGNTIYFGEGSWLTVV.

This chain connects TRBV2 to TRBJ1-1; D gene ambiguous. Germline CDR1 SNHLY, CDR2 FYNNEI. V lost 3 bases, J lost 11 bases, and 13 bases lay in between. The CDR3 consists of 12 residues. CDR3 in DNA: TGTGCCAGCAGTGAGCATAGCCGCCGGGCTTTCTTT. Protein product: CASSEHSRRAFF. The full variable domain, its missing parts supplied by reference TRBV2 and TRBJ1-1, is EPEVTQTPSHQVTQMGQEVILRCVPISNHLYFYWYRQILGQKVEFLVSFYNNEISEKSEIFDDQFSVERPDGSNFTLKIRSTKLEDSAMYFCASSEHSRRAFFGQGTRLTVV.

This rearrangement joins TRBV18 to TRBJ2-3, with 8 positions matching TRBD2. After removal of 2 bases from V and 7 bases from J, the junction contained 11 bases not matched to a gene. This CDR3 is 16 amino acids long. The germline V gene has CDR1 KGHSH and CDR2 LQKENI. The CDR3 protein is CASSPTRSGGGNTQYF. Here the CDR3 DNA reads TGTGCCAGCTCACCAACCCGCAGCGGGGGCGGGAATACGCAGTATTTT. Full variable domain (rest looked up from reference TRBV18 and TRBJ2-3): NAGVMQNPRHLVRRRGQEARLRCSPMKGHSHVYWYRQLPEEGLKFMVYLQKENIIDESGMPKERFSAEFPKEGPSILRIQQVVRGDSAAYFCASSPTRSGGGNTQYFGPGTRLTVL.

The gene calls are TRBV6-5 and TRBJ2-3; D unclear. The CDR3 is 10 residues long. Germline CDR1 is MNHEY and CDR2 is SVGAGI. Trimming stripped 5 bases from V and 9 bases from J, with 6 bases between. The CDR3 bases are TGTGCCAGCAGTAGCATCACGCAGTATTTT. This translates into CASSSITQYF.

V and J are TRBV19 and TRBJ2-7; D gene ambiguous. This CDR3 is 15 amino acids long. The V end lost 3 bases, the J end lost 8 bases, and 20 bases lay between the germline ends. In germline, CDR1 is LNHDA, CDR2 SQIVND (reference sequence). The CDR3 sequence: CASSMWVDGDRKQYF. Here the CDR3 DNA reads TGTGCCAGTAGTATGTGGGTCGACGGAGATAGGAAGCAGTACTTC. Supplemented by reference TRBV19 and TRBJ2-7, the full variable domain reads DGGITQSPKYLFRKEGQNVTLSCEQNLNHDAMYWYRQDPGQGLRLIYYSQIVNDFQKGDIAEGYSVSREKKESFPLTVTSAQKNPTAFYLCASSMWVDGDRKQYFGPGTRLTVT.

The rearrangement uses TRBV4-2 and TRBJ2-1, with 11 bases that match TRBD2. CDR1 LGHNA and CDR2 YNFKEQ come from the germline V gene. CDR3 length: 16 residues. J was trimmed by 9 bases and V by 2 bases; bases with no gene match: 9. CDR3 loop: CASSQTVAGGPGEQFF. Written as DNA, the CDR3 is TGTGCCAGCAGCCAAACGGTAGCGGGGGGGCCGGGTGAGCAGTTCTTC.

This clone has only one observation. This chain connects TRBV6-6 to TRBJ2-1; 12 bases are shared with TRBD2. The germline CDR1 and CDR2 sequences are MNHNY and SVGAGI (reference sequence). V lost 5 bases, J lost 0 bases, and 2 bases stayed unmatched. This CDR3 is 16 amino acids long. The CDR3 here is CASSGLAGSSYNEQFF. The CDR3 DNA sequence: TGTGCCAGCAGTGGACTAGCGGGGAGCTCCTACAATGAGCAGTTCTTC.

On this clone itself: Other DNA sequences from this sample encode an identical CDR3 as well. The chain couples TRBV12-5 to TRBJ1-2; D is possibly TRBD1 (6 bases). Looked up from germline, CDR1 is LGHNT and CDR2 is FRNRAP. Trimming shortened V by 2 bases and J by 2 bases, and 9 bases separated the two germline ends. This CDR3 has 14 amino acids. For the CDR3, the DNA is TGTGCTAGTGGTTTGTCCGACAGGAACTATGGCTACACCTTC. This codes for CASGLSDRNYGYTF.

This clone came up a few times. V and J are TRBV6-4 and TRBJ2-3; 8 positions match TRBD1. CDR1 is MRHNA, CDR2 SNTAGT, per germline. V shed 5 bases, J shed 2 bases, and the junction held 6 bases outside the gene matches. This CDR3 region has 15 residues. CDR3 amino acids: CASSLGTGDTDTQYF. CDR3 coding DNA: TGTGCCAGCAGTCTAGGGACAGGTGACACAGATACGCAGTATTTT.

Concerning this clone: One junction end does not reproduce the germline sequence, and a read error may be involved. The CDR3 DNA is TGTGCCAGCAGCTCGTCCTTGACAGGGCGGTCCGGGAAGCTGTTTTTT. This sequence encodes CASSSSLTGRSGKLFF. The J gene is TRBJ2-2, the V gene TRBV7-6; 7 nucleotides align to TRBD1. Germline V lookup: CDR1 SGHVS, CDR2 FNYEAQ. CDR3 length equals 16 residues.

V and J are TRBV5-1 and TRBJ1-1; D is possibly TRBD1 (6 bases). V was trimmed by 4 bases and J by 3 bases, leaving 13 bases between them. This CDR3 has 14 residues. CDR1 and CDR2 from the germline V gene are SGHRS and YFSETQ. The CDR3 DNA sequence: TGCGCCAGCAGCCCACAGGGCTTGGACACTGAAGCTTTCTTT. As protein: CASSPQGLDTEAFF.

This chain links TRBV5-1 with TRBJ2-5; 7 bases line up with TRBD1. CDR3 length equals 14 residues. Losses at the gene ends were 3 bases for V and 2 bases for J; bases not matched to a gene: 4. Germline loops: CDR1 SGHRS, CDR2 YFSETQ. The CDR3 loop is CASSSQGSQETQYF. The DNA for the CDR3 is TGCGCCAGCAGCTCACAGGGGTCACAAGAGACCCAGTACTTC.

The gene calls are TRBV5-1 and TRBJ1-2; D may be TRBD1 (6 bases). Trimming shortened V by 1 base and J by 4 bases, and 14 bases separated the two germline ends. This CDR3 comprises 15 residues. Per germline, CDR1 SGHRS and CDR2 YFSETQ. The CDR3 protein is CASSLKMAGAYGYTF. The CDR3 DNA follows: TGCGCCAGCAGCTTGAAGATGGCAGGGGCCTATGGCTACACCTTC.

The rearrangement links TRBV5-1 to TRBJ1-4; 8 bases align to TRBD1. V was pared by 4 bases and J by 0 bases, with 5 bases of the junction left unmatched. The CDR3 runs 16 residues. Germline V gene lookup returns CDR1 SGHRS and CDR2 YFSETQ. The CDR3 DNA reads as TGCGCCAGCAGCCCCCCGACAGGGGCAACTAATGAAAAACTGTTTTTT. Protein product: CASSPPTGATNEKLFF.

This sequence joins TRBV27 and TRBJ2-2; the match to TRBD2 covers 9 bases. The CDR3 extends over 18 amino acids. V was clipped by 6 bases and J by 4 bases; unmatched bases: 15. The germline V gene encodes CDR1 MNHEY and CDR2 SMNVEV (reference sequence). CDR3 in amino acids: CASRGRGGGGAITGELFF. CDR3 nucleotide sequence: TGTGCCAGCAGGGGCCGTGGGGGCGGGGGGGCTATCACCGGGGAGCTGTTTTTT.

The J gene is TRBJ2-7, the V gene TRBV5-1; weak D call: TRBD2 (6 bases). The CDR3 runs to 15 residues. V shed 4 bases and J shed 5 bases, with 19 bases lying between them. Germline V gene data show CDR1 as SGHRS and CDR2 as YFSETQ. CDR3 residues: CASSPEPPGGNEQYV. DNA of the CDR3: TGCGCCAGCAGCCCGGAACCCCCAGGCGGGAACGAGCAGTACGTC.

The chain's CDR3 is CASSVTANTEAFF. CDR3 sequence (DNA): TGTGCCAGCAGTGTCACAGCGAACACTGAAGCTTTCTTT. V usage is TRBV6-4 and J usage is TRBJ1-1; the D is unclear. CDR1 is MRHNA, CDR2 SNTAGT, per germline. Trimming removed 4 bases from V and 1 base from J, with 7 bases in between. The CDR3 is 13 residues long.